Presented here are 18 T cell receptor beta chains from one specimen sequenced in a study of CD8 T cells in ankylosing spondylitis. These TCRs are of unknown antigen specificity. A single record per CDR3 protein comes from TCRdb applying MiXCR to the 5' RACE reads. The table has over 400,000 distinct CDR3 sequences, about 24% seen once. Study observations and caveats: Seemingly distinctive of ankylosing spondylitis blood was a TCR beta motif formed by eight highly homologous variants.

The specimen was blood, either unsorted or a sorted T cell fraction (not recorded which). The origin of the receptors is a male donor with ankylosing spondylitis.

V gene TRBV29-1 combines with J gene TRBJ2-7, with 7 bases fitting TRBD1. The trim removed 8 bases at V and 7 bases at J, leaving 11 bases unmatched. The CDR3 extends over 12 amino acids. Germline V gives CDR1 SQVTM, CDR2 ANQGSEA. Here the CDR3 reads CSTKTGKREQYV. In DNA, the CDR3 is TGCAGCACAAAGACAGGGAAGAGGGAGCAGTACGTC.

V and J are TRBV6-5 and TRBJ2-1; 8 nucleotides line up with TRBD2. This CDR3 has 15 residues. The germline gives CDR1 MNHEY, CDR2 SVGAGI. The ends lost 2 bases at V and 5 bases at J; junction bases unmatched: 5. The CDR3 DNA reads as TGTGCCAGCAGTTACGACCTAGCGGGTAACAATGAGCAGTTCTTC. Amino acid sequence: CASSYDLAGNNEQFF.

The CDR3 loop reads CASSLFRETQYF. The CDR3 coding sequence is TGTGCCAGCAGTTTATTCCGGGAGACCCAGTACTTC. This rearrangement joins TRBV12-3 or TRBV12-4 to TRBJ2-5; D remains unclear. The CDR3 is made up of 12 amino acids. Trimming removed 2 bases from V and 5 bases from J, with 6 bases in between.

The chain carries TRBV6-5 and TRBJ1-5; TRBD1 aligns across 11 bases. The J segment lost 7 bases and the V segment lost 4 bases, leaving 3 bases of the junction unmatched. CDR1 is MNHEY, CDR2 SVGAGI, per germline. CDR3 size: 14 residues. The CDR3 spells CASSFRDRGQPQHF. The CDR3 DNA reads TGTGCCAGCAGTTTCCGGGACAGGGGGCAGCCCCAGCATTTT.

This chain connects TRBV27 to TRBJ2-3, with 7 bases fitting TRBD2. In germline, CDR1 is MNHEY, CDR2 SMNVEV (reference sequence). This CDR3 spans 16 amino acids. The V and J ends lost 7 bases and 1 base, in that order; junction bases with no gene match: 11. The CDR3 loop reads CASTPSGPGGTDTQYF. In nucleotides, the CDR3 is TGTGCCAGCACCCCTAGCGGTCCGGGGGGCACAGATACGCAGTATTTT.

The sample holds many counts of this clonotype. The genes are TRBV2 and TRBJ2-1; 7 positions agree with TRBD2. The J segment lost 9 bases and the V segment lost 2 bases, leaving 7 bases of the junction unmatched. This CDR3 has 14 amino acids. Germline V CDR1 and CDR2: SNHLY, FYNNEI. The CDR3 loop reads CASSEWEGGTEQFF. CDR3 in DNA: TGTGCCAGCAGTGAATGGGAGGGCGGGACTGAGCAGTTCTTC.

This clonotype was observed a few times. V gene TRBV2 combines with J gene TRBJ2-3; 10 bases fit TRBD2. The germline CDR1 and CDR2 sequences are SNHLY and FYNNEI. The V segment lost 10 bases and the J segment 2 bases; nucleotides outside the gene matches: 6. CDR3 length: 14 residues. CDR3 protein: CATSAGGSTDTQYF. DNA for the CDR3: TGTGCCACCTCAGCGGGAGGGTCCACAGATACGCAGTATTTT.

This clonotype appeared a few times. The chain carries TRBV10-3 and TRBJ2-6, with 7 nucleotides matching TRBD1. CDR3 length: 16 residues. V lost 7 bases, J lost 0 bases, and 6 bases stayed unmatched. Germline CDR1 and CDR2: ENHRY and SYGVKD. In DNA form, the CDR3 reads TGTGCCATCAAAGGGACAGAGAGCTCTGGGGCCAACGTCCTGACTTTC. Translating it yields CAIKGTESSGANVLTF.

This clonotype has just a few counts. The J gene is TRBJ1-1, the V gene TRBV12-3 or TRBV12-4, with 8 bases lining up with TRBD1. The CDR3 has 14 amino acids. With 4 bases clipped from V and 4 bases from J, the junction kept 5 bases outside the gene matches. The chain's CDR3 is CASSSRTGPTEAFF. The DNA of the CDR3 is TGTGCCAGCAGTTCTCGGACAGGGCCCACTGAAGCTTTCTTT.

This clonotype was detected a few times. V and J are TRBV7-9 and TRBJ2-7; 9 bases match TRBD1. V lost 6 bases to trimming and J lost 11 bases; unmatched junction nucleotides: 14. The CDR3 is 14 residues long. The germline CDR1 and CDR2 sequences are SEHNR and FQNEAQ (reference sequence). The CDR3 reads CASRAGTGRISEYF. CDR3 bases: TGTGCCAGCAGAGCCGGGACAGGGAGGATCTCGGAGTACTTC.

The V gene is TRBV5-1, the J gene TRBJ2-5; perhaps TRBD1 as D (5 bases). Germline values: CDR1 SGHRS, CDR2 YFSETQ. The CDR3 runs to 14 residues. Trimming shortened V by 4 bases and J by 4 bases, and 14 bases separated the two germline ends. The CDR3 reads CASSALKGRETQYF. CDR3 in DNA: TGCGCCAGCAGCGCCCTAAAGGGGCGAGAGACCCAGTACTTC.

This clonotype has only a few counts. This rearrangement joins TRBV12-3 or TRBV12-4 to TRBJ2-1, with D tentatively TRBD1 or TRBD2 (5 bases each). Trimming pared 6 bases from V and 2 bases from J, leaving 11 bases between. The CDR3 length is 14 residues. The CDR3 DNA reads as TGTGCCAGCAGCCGGGACGGAACCTACAATGAGCAGTTCTTC. Translated: CASSRDGTYNEQFF.

At least ten counts were recorded for this clonotype. The chain is built from TRBV12-3 or TRBV12-4 and TRBJ2-1; D could derive from TRBD1 or TRBD2 (5 bases each). This CDR3 region has 14 residues. V was clipped by 5 bases and J by 5 bases, with 13 bases between them. CDR3 in amino acids: CASSATGRNNEQFF. CDR3 nucleotide sequence: TGTGCCAGCAGTGCAACGGGACGGAACAATGAGCAGTTCTTC.

This chain links TRBV24-1 with TRBJ1-1; D is unresolved. The CDR3 has 13 residues. V was pared by 8 bases and J by 1 base, with 10 bases between. From germline, CDR1 is KGHDR and CDR2 SFDVKD. The CDR3 sequence is CATKRTGNTEAFF. CDR3 nucleotide sequence: TGTGCCACCAAAAGGACGGGGAACACTGAAGCTTTCTTT.

J is TRBJ2-2 and V is TRBV3-1; no firm D call. With 1 base removed from V and 7 bases from J, the gap between germline ends came to 13 bases. The CDR3 runs to 15 residues. The V gene's germline CDR1 is LGHDT and CDR2 YNNKEL (reference sequence). The CDR3 loop reads CASSQGASEGGELFF. The CDR3 nucleotides are TGTGCCAGCAGCCAAGGGGCCAGCGAAGGCGGGGAGCTGTTTTTT.

This clonotype was picked up many times. The J gene is TRBJ2-5, the V gene TRBV20-1; 7 bases match TRBD1. The CDR3 sequence is 14 residues long. Germline lookup yields CDR1 DFQATT and CDR2 SNEGSKA (reference sequence). Trimming cost V 6 bases and J 0 bases; bases outside gene matches: 7. As DNA, the CDR3 is TGCAGTGCGACGGGACAGCAGAACCAAGAGACCCAGTACTTC. This codes for CSATGQQNQETQYF.

V usage is TRBV20-1 and J usage is TRBJ2-5, with a weak D call TRBD2 (5 bases). Germline CDR1 and CDR2: DFQATT and SNEGSKA (reference sequence). The CDR3 is 13 residues long. V lost 5 bases to trimming and J lost 2 bases, with 12 bases between them. CDR3 loop: CSAGGRTQETQYF. The CDR3 DNA sequence: TGCAGTGCTGGCGGGCGAACTCAAGAGACCCAGTACTTC.

This clonotype was picked up a small number of times. This chain uses TRBV12-3 or TRBV12-4 with TRBJ1-5, with no clear D. V dropped 3 bases and J dropped 6 bases, with 9 bases sitting between them. The CDR3 consists of 13 residues. The CDR3 protein is CASSLESGQPQHF. In DNA form, the CDR3 reads TGTGCCAGCAGTTTGGAGTCCGGTCAGCCCCAGCATTTT.